This T cell receptor (beta chain) came from a study of T-cell memory formation after mild COVID-19. Study as a whole: TCR clusters were largely donor specific.

Study-wide results and limits: A second wave of clones peaked on day 37, and their SARS-CoV-2 specificity went unconfirmed.

5'RACE primed from the constant segment yielded TCR alpha and TCR beta cDNA libraries bearing sample barcodes and UMIs. MiXCR was run by TCRdb on the 5' RACE reads, yielding one entry per CDR3 protein. The sample includes fewer than 700,000 distinct CDR3 sequences, roughly a fifth of them seen just once. Concerning this clonotype itself: Its matching antigen is unknown.

Per germline, CDR1 MDHEN and CDR2 SYDVKM. Between the trimmed V and J ends, which lost 7 bases and 6 bases, there was a span of 13 bases. The CDR3 length is 13 residues. The rearrangement joins TRBV28 to TRBJ2-4; perhaps TRBD2 as D (5 bases). Material for sequencing was PBMCs or a T cell subset sorted from them (not recorded which). The sequence came from an adult woman who had mild COVID-19 (a few samples of this study predate the infection). Cell type and time point are not known. Here the CDR3 DNA reads TGTGCCAGCATCGACGCCCGGGGAAACATTCAGTACTTC. Residues: CASIDARGNIQYF.